The 21 T cell receptor beta chains in this list originate from one sample, sequenced in a study of blood T cell repertoires in COVID-19. The protocol was immunoSEQ multiplex PCR, while the TCRdb copy is restricted to in-frame clones and leaves out a portion. There are under 200,000 clones in the sample; 80% to 90% occur only once, and roughly 7.8% lies in the top ten. Source material: peripheral blood. The receptors stem from a man between 60 and 75 years old with acute or convalescent COVID-19.

The CDR3 loop reads CASRRAGPGEEGYTF. The CDR3 nucleotides are TGTGCCAGCAGAAGGGCAGGTCCTGGGGAGGAGGGCTACACCTTC. The chain employs TRBV28 and TRBJ1-2; no clear D gene. V was shortened by 6 bases and J by 8 bases, with 22 bases between the two germline ends. This CDR3 contains 15 residues. CDR1 MDHEN and CDR2 SYDVKM come from the germline V gene.

The rearrangement joins TRBV11-2 to TRBJ2-2, with 7 bases lining up with TRBD2. J was trimmed by 0 bases and V by 3 bases; bases with no gene match: 7. CDR3 length: 17 amino acids. From germline, CDR1 is SGHAT and CDR2 FQNNGV. The chain's CDR3 is CASSFSLAVSNTGELFF. The CDR3 region has the DNA TGTGCCAGCAGCTTCTCTCTAGCGGTTTCGAACACCGGGGAGCTGTTTTTT.

The V and J genes are TRBV21-1 and TRBJ2-3; TRBD2, the table's D call, was not compared with the DNA. TRBV21-1 is designated a pseudogene. The CDR3 is 15 residues long. Written as DNA, the CDR3 is TGTGCCAGCAGCAAGTACGGGGGGCGCATCGATACGCAGTATTTT. Translated: CASSKYGGRIDTQYF.

This rearrangement joins TRBV6-5 to TRBJ2-5; no definite D call. The V end lost 0 bases, the J end lost 2 bases, and 7 bases lay between the germline ends. This CDR3 has 14 residues. Germline V gives CDR1 MNHEY, CDR2 SVGAGI. CDR3 in amino acids: CASSYSYSQETQYF. The CDR3 bases are TGTGCCAGCAGTTACTCGTACAGTCAAGAGACCCAGTACTTC.

Ten or more counts support this clone. V usage is TRBV28 and J usage is TRBJ1-5; TRBD1 is a possible D gene (6 bases). Germline V gene sequence: CDR1 MDHEN, CDR2 SYDVKM. This CDR3 region has 15 residues. Trimming took 6 bases from V and 3 from J, leaving 15 bases between them. The CDR3 region has the DNA TGTGCCAGCAGCTACCGGGACACCTCCAATCAGCCCCAGCATTTT. Protein product: CASSYRDTSNQPQHF.

The J gene is TRBJ2-7, the V gene TRBV29-1; D may be TRBD2 (6 bases). The CDR3 is 13 amino acids. Trimming shortened V by 7 bases and J by 4 bases, and 17 bases separated the two germline ends. Germline V CDR1 and CDR2: SQVTM, ANQGSEA. CDR3: CSARPAGLYEQYF. The CDR3 region has the DNA TGCAGCGCCCGCCCCGCGGGACTTTACGAGCAGTACTTC.

CDR3 bases: TGTGCCAGCAGCTTGATTGGGGGCGGGCCAGGGGAAGGGGACGAGCAGTACTTC. Amino acids: CASSLIGGGPGEGDEQYF. The rearrangement links TRBV5-6 to TRBJ2-7; weak D call: TRBD1 (6 bases). The CDR3 extends over 18 amino acids. The V gene's germline CDR1 is SGHDT and CDR2 YYEEEE. The V gene lost 1 base and the J gene lost 5 bases, with 25 bases spanning the gap.

V and J are TRBV28 and TRBJ2-3; tentatively, D is TRBD1 (6 bases). V dropped 1 base and J dropped 6 bases, with 11 bases sitting between them. This CDR3 spans 14 amino acids. Looked up from germline, CDR1 is MDHEN and CDR2 is SYDVKM. Here the CDR3 DNA reads TGTGCCAGCAGTTTATCAGGGGCCCAGGATACGCAGTATTTT. Translated: CASSLSGAQDTQYF.

Remarks on this clone: One base away lies a much larger clone, so this may be a sequencing read error. J is TRBJ2-3 and V is TRBV5-4; unclear D gene. V lost 0 bases to trimming and J lost 0 bases, with 2 bases between them. The CDR3 loop spans 13 amino acids. CDR1 is SGHNT, CDR2 YYREEE, per germline (reference sequence). The CDR3 DNA sequence: TGTGCCAGCAGCTTGGCTAGCACAGATACGCAGTATTTT. Translation: CASSLASTDTQYF.

V is TRBV5-1 and J is TRBJ2-7; 9 nucleotides line up with TRBD2. The CDR3 totals 15 residues. J lost 3 bases, V lost 1 base, and 5 bases had no gene match. Germline values: CDR1 SGHRS, CDR2 YFSETQ. The CDR3 DNA follows: TGCGCCAGCAGCTTGTCGGGGCGGGGGGGCTACGAGCAGTACTTC. This gives the protein CASSLSGRGGYEQYF. Complete variable domain (other parts from reference TRBV5-1 and TRBJ2-7): KAGVTQTPRYLIKTRGQQVTLSCSPISGHRSVSWYQQTPGQGLQFLFEYFSETQRNKGNFPGRFSGRQFSNSRSEMNVSTLELGDSALYLCASSLSGRGGYEQYFGPGTRLTVT.

The rearrangement joins TRBV15 to TRBJ2-3; the match to TRBD2 covers 12 bases. V trimming: 1 base; J trimming: 8 bases; junction bases outside the gene matches: 4. The CDR3 is 15 residues long. Per germline, CDR1 LNHNV and CDR2 YYDKDF (reference sequence). The CDR3 DNA sequence: TGTGCCACCAGCAGAGGACCTAGCGGGAGGGTTACGCAGTATTTT. Translated: CATSRGPSGRVTQYF.

The chain uses TRBV18 and TRBJ1-2; TRBD1 is a possible D gene (6 bases). CDR1 is KGHSH and CDR2 is LQKENI in the germline V gene. The CDR3 has 14 residues. V was shortened by 4 bases and J by 4 bases, with 13 bases between the two germline ends. The CDR3 coding sequence is TGTGCCAGCTCACAGTCACAGGGTGTCTATGGCTACACCTTC. This sequence encodes CASSQSQGVYGYTF.

The V call is TRBV7-8, the J call TRBJ2-3, with no clear D. The CDR3 totals 15 residues. Germline V lookup: CDR1 SGHVS, CDR2 FQNEAQ. V dropped 0 bases and J dropped 1 base, with 8 bases sitting between them. CDR3 nucleotide sequence: TGTGCCAGCAGCTTAGCTGGGCCCGGCACAGATACGCAGTATTTT. It codes for CASSLAGPGTDTQYF.

This clone has more than one count but fewer than ten. This chain joins TRBV28 and TRBJ1-1; D remains ambiguous. This CDR3 has 13 amino acids. Per germline, CDR1 MDHEN and CDR2 SYDVKM. V was clipped by 8 bases and J by 3 bases, with 13 bases between them. The DNA of the CDR3 is TGTGCCAGCCTGACGGGATCGTACACTGAAGCTTTCTTT. It codes for CASLTGSYTEAFF.

V and J are TRBV4-1 and TRBJ2-2, with TRBD1 identical over 10 bases. J was trimmed by 5 bases and V by 4 bases; bases with no gene match: 7. The CDR3 runs to 16 residues. Germline CDR1 and CDR2: MGHRA and YSYEKL. The CDR3 region is CASSPRTGGGTGELFF. The CDR3 DNA reads as TGCGCCAGCAGCCCTCGGACAGGGGGAGGAACCGGGGAGCTGTTTTTT.

V gene TRBV5-1 combines with J gene TRBJ2-1, with 9 positions matching TRBD1. Germline-derived CDR1 and CDR2 are SGHRS and YFSETQ. This CDR3 comprises 15 residues. Trimming removed 0 bases from V and 6 bases from J; junction bases left unmatched: 4. The CDR3 coding sequence is TGCGCCAGCAGCTTGGACGTGACAGGGGGCAATGAGCAGTTCTTC. Encoded protein: CASSLDVTGGNEQFF.

This chain joins TRBV12-3 or TRBV12-4 and TRBJ1-6; 7 nucleotides align to TRBD1. The CDR3 has 13 amino acids. The ends lost 5 bases at V and 6 bases at J; junction bases unmatched: 1. In DNA form, the CDR3 reads TGTGCCAGCAGTCCAGGGGGTAATTCACCCCTCCACTTT. Translating gives CASSPGGNSPLHF.

Concerning this clone itself: Distinct nucleotide sequences in the sample also encode this CDR3. This chain's CDR3 is CASSLGQGNQPQHF. CDR3 nucleotides: TGTGCCAGCAGCTTAGGGCAGGGCAATCAGCCCCAGCATTTT. This sequence joins TRBV7-9 and TRBJ1-5, with unresolved D. The CDR3 covers 14 residues. Trimming took 1 base from V and 2 from J, leaving 6 bases between them. Germline V gene lookup returns CDR1 SEHNR and CDR2 FQNEAQ (reference sequence).

This chain connects TRBV5-3 to TRBJ2-3; D remains ambiguous. Being an ORF, TRBV5-3 has a function that is uncertain. V lost 7 bases, J lost 5 bases, and 20 bases lay in between. The CDR3 spans 15 residues. The CDR3 DNA reads TGTGCCAGATCCCGAGCGTCCCGAGCGCGAGATACGCAGTATTTT. Translated: CARSRASRARDTQYF.

This sequence joins TRBV5-6 and TRBJ2-7, with TRBD1 identical over 9 bases. Germline lookup yields CDR1 SGHDT and CDR2 YYEEEE. The CDR3 extends over 16 amino acids. Trimming cost V 2 bases and J 4 bases; bases outside gene matches: 10. The CDR3 loop reads CASSFFSWTGEYEQYF. Written as DNA, the CDR3 is TGTGCCAGCAGCTTTTTCTCTTGGACAGGGGAATACGAGCAGTACTTC.

The genes are TRBV6-5 and TRBJ1-1; no reliable D call. The CDR3 consists of 12 residues. With 6 bases removed from V and 0 bases from J, the gap between germline ends came to 5 bases. In germline, CDR1 is MNHEY, CDR2 SVGAGI. The CDR3 reads CASRLLNTEAFF. CDR3 nucleotides: TGTGCCAGCAGACTATTGAACACTGAAGCTTTCTTT.